Following are 16 T cell receptor beta chains from one sample sequenced in a study of cytomegalovirus exposure and HLA in healthy donors. Vbeta (60) and Jbeta (13) primers were used in the PCR. Data came from immunoSEQ multiplex PCR; TCRdb stores just in-frame clones and leaves some out. In the table there are about 140,000 clones, approximately 80% of which are singletons. The sample consisted of PBMCs. The receptors originated from a female donor in good health and CMV-seronegative.

The rearrangement uses TRBV6-6 and TRBJ1-1; 7 bases map to TRBD1. Looked up from germline, CDR1 is MNHNY and CDR2 is SVGAGI (reference sequence). V lost 6 bases and J lost 1; bases outside the gene matches: 5. This CDR3 is 14 amino acids long. For the CDR3, the DNA is TGTGCCAGCAGCCTACAGGGGACGAACACTGAAGCTTTCTTT. Its protein product is CASSLQGTNTEAFF.

This chain connects TRBV2 to TRBJ2-5; maybe TRBD1 (8 bases). The CDR3 consists of 14 residues. The germline V and J ends were trimmed by 7 bases and 2 bases, with 14 bases remaining between them. Germline V gene lookup returns CDR1 SNHLY and CDR2 FYNNEI. The CDR3 reads CASKRDRTQETQYF. The CDR3, as DNA: TGTGCCAGCAAGCGGGACAGGACGCAAGAGACCCAGTACTTC.

The CDR3 DNA sequence: TGTGCCAGCTCACCAAAAGGTTCGGAGGGCTACACCTTC. Protein product: CASSPKGSEGYTF. The chain joins TRBV18 to TRBJ1-2; D gene uncertain. The ends were cut back, 2 bases at V and 8 bases at J, with 12 bases in the middle. Germline V gene sequence: CDR1 KGHSH, CDR2 LQKENI. This CDR3 has 13 residues.

The rearrangement joins TRBV30 to TRBJ1-4; 8 bases agree with TRBD1. This CDR3 region has 15 residues. V was pared by 5 bases and J by 10 bases, with 15 bases of the junction left unmatched. The germline V gene encodes CDR1 GTSNPN and CDR2 SVGIG (reference sequence). CDR3 coding DNA: TGTGCCTGGGGAAGTATCAGGGGGCAAGTTGGAAAACTGTTTTTT. Its translation is CAWGSIRGQVGKLFF.

This chain links TRBV5-1 with TRBJ2-2; D may be TRBD1 (5 bases). There are 16 residues in the CDR3. Germline values: CDR1 SGHRS, CDR2 YFSETQ. V was shortened by 1 base and J by 2 bases, with 12 bases between the two germline ends. DNA for the CDR3: TGCGCCAGCAGCTTGAGTAGGGGCGTCAACACCGGGGAGCTGTTTTTT. This gives the protein CASSLSRGVNTGELFF.

The chain recombines TRBV7-8 with TRBJ1-4; 7 bases fit TRBD1. The CDR3 extends over 15 amino acids. Germline V gene data show CDR1 as SGHVS and CDR2 as FQNEAQ. The trim removed 8 bases at V and 3 bases at J, leaving 9 bases unmatched. The CDR3 nucleotides are TGTGCCAGCGGCCTATACAGGGGTTCTAATGAAAAACTGTTTTTT. It codes for CASGLYRGSNEKLFF.

This clone was counted a few times. This chain joins TRBV12-5 and TRBJ2-7; 8 positions agree with TRBD1. J was trimmed by 0 bases and V by 4 bases; bases with no gene match: 8. CDR1 and CDR2 (germline): LGHNT, FRNRAP. The CDR3 is 16 amino acids. CDR3 amino acids: CASGSRWDRTSYEQYF. In DNA, the CDR3 is TGTGCTAGTGGTTCTCGTTGGGACAGGACCTCCTACGAGCAGTACTTC.

The chain recombines TRBV5-8 with TRBJ2-1, with 9 bases lining up with TRBD1. The CDR3 loop spans 17 amino acids. With 1 base clipped from V and 8 bases from J, the junction kept 13 bases outside the gene matches. Germline V lookup: CDR1 SGHTS, CDR2 YDEGEE. The CDR3 coding sequence is TGTGCCAGCAGCTTGTCCCCCGGGACAGGGAATGATGATGAGCAGTTCTTC. This translates into CASSLSPGTGNDDEQFF.

V usage is TRBV7-2 and J usage is TRBJ1-3, with D unresolved. The CDR3 consists of 14 residues. Trimming removed 5 bases at V and 0 bases at J, with 8 bases between. CDR1 SGHTA and CDR2 FQGNSA come from the germline V gene. The CDR3 nucleotides are TGTGCCAGCAGCCCAGTCTCCTCTGGAAACACCATATATTTT. Amino acids: CASSPVSSGNTIYF.

V is TRBV10-3 and J is TRBJ2-1; 7 bases line up with TRBD2. Germline CDR1 is ENHRY and CDR2 is SYGVKD. This CDR3 is 23 amino acids long. V was clipped by 0 bases and J by 7 bases; unmatched bases: 30. The CDR3 bases are TGTGCCATCAGTGAGTCGTTCCAATTCGGGACTACAAGTATAGGGGCCGGGGGAAATGAGCAGTTCTTC. Protein product: CAISESFQFGTTSIGAGGNEQFF.

In DNA form, the CDR3 reads TGTGCCACCAGCAGAGATGTAGCGAGTGGAGATACGCAGTATTTT. Its protein product is CATSRDVASGDTQYF. This rearrangement joins TRBV15 to TRBJ2-3; possible D gene TRBD2, 5 bases. Germline assignment: CDR1 LNHNV and CDR2 YYDKDF (reference sequence). This CDR3 is 15 amino acids long. V was clipped by 0 bases and J by 5 bases, with 12 bases between them.

The chain combines TRBV2 with TRBJ1-4; maybe TRBD1 (5 bases). The CDR3 runs 14 residues. V was shortened by 7 bases and J by 0 bases, with 9 bases between the two germline ends. The germline gives CDR1 SNHLY, CDR2 FYNNEI. The CDR3 DNA reads as TGTGCCAGCAATAGGGGATCAACTAATGAAAAACTGTTTTTT. Protein: CASNRGSTNEKLFF.

The chain recombines TRBV7-2 with TRBJ2-1; D is uncertain. V lost 4 bases and J lost 0, with 10 bases in between. Germline lookup yields CDR1 SGHTA and CDR2 FQGNSA. CDR3 length equals 15 residues. CDR3 amino acids: CASSSNPSSYNEQFF. CDR3 coding DNA: TGTGCCAGCAGCTCCAACCCGAGCTCCTACAATGAGCAGTTCTTC.

The CDR3 DNA reads TGCGCCAGTAAGCGGCTAAACACCGGGGAGCTGTTTTTT. It encodes CASKRLNTGELFF. The chain joins TRBV5-1 to TRBJ2-2; D may be TRBD2 (5 bases). Per germline, CDR1 SGHRS and CDR2 YFSETQ. Trimming cost V 8 bases and J 2 bases, with 10 bases left between them. CDR3 length: 13 residues.

This chain uses TRBV6-6 with TRBJ2-3; possible D gene TRBD2, 6 bases. The CDR3 is 15 amino acids. The germline V and J ends were trimmed by 8 bases and 2 bases, with 17 bases remaining between them. Germline assignment: CDR1 MNHNY and CDR2 SVGAGI (reference sequence). CDR3 DNA: TGTGCCAGCTGGCGGGGAGGAATGGCCACAGATACGCAGTATTTT. It codes for CASWRGGMATDTQYF.

This clone came up a few times. Written as DNA, the CDR3 is TGTGCCAGCAGTTTCTCTGGACAGGGATCTGAAGCTTTCTTT. This codes for CASSFSGQGSEAFF. This chain connects TRBV28 to TRBJ1-1; 8 bases are shared with TRBD1. This CDR3 is built from 14 residues. V dropped 3 bases and J dropped 6; count of bases not matched to a gene: 6. CDR1 MDHEN and CDR2 SYDVKM come from the germline V gene.